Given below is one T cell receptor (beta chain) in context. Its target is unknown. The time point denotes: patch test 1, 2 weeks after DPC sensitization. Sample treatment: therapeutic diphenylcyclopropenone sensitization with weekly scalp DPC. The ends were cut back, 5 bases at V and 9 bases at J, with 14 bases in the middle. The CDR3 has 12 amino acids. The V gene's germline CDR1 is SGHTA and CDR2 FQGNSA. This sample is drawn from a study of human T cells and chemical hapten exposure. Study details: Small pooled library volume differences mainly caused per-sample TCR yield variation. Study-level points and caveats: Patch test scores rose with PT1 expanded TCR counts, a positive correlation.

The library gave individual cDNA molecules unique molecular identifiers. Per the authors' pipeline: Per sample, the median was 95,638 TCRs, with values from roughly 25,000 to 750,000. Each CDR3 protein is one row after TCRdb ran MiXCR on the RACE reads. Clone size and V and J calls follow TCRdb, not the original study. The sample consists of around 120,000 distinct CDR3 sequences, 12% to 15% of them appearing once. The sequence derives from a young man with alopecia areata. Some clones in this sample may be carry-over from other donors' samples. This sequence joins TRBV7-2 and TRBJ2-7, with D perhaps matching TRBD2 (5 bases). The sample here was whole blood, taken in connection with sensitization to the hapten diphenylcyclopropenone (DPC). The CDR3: CASSAPPGVQYF. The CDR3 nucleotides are TGTGCCAGCAGCGCCCCCCCCGGGGTGCAGTACTTC.